Sequencing of this T cell receptor (beta chain) was carried out in a study of radiation and T cells in renal cell carcinoma. Only in-frame clones appear in the TCRdb table, and some are missing; sequencing was by immunoSEQ multiplex PCR. The sample lists about 22,000 clones; about 80% were seen once. This clone is judged medium-sized. Its target is unknown. Overall study findings and caveats: No pretreatment tumor biopsies were available for baseline clonotypes.

Time point defined: baseline pretreatment blood. Treatment defined: 15 Gy SBRT to primary tumor, nephrectomy 4 weeks later. Serial blood draws occurred at baseline and 2 and 4 weeks post-SBRT. This TCR was sampled from a man in his sixties with renal cell carcinoma. Sequencing was performed on blood, taken from a patient whose treatment included radiotherapy and nephrectomy.

The CDR3 loop is CASRLQGSETQYF. CDR3 coding DNA: TGTGCCAGCAGGCTTCAGGGGTCGGAGACCCAGTACTTC. The chain carries TRBV28 and TRBJ2-5; D is possibly TRBD1 (6 bases). The V gene's germline CDR1 is MDHEN and CDR2 SYDVKM. V lost 6 bases and J 5 bases, leaving 13 bases between the germline ends. The CDR3 is made up of 13 amino acids.